The next 25 T cell receptor beta chains were all read from a single sample in a study of blood T cell repertoires in COVID-19. TCRdb's copy holds only in-frame clones and misses some; the assay was immunoSEQ multiplex PCR. Of 130,000 to 150,000 clones listed, around 84% were seen once; the top ten hold 35% to 40%. Sequences were obtained from peripheral blood. The receptors shown here come from a human donor in a cohort sampled during active COVID-19.

This rearrangement joins TRBV5-1 to TRBJ2-7; the D gene is possibly TRBD1 (6 bases). This CDR3 contains 13 residues. The V end was cut by 4 bases, the J end by 8 bases, with 16 bases between. The germline V gene has CDR1 SGHRS and CDR2 YFSETQ. CDR3 protein: CASSLDRSGKQYF. CDR3 coding DNA: TGCGCCAGCAGCCTGGACAGATCCGGTAAGCAGTACTTC.

V usage is TRBV28 and J usage is TRBJ2-7, with 12 nucleotides matching TRBD1. In germline, CDR1 is MDHEN, CDR2 SYDVKM. This CDR3 spans 15 amino acids. V lost 5 bases to trimming and J lost 3 bases; unmatched junction nucleotides: 5. In DNA, the CDR3 is TGTGCCAGCAGTGGGACAGGGGGCGGGGGCTACGAGCAGTACTTC. Translating gives CASSGTGGGGYEQYF.

The CDR3 DNA reads as TGTGCCAGCAGCCGACAGGGGGCGTTGGGCACAGATACGCAGTATTTT. It encodes CASSRQGALGTDTQYF. The gene calls are TRBV6-2 or TRBV6-3 and TRBJ2-3; 10 bases agree with TRBD1. The CDR3 extends over 16 amino acids. V lost 6 bases and J lost 1; bases outside the gene matches: 7. From germline, CDR1 is MNHEY and CDR2 SVGEGT.

This clone was seen a single time. This chain links TRBV18 with TRBJ1-2; D is ambiguous. CDR1 is KGHSH, CDR2 LQKENI, per germline. The CDR3 has 14 residues. Trimming took off 0 bases at V and 8 bases at J, with 13 bases between the two ends. CDR3 residues: CASSPPSEGGGYTF. DNA for the CDR3: TGTGCCAGCTCACCACCGAGCGAGGGCGGCGGCTACACCTTC.

The chain employs TRBV15 and TRBJ2-5; weak D call: TRBD2 (5 bases). In germline, CDR1 is LNHNV, CDR2 YYDKDF (reference sequence). Trimming left V 4 bases short and J 3 bases short, with 12 bases between. The CDR3 contains 14 residues. The CDR3 sequence is CATSKRTDEETQYF. In DNA form, the CDR3 reads TGTGCCACCAGCAAACGGACTGATGAAGAGACCCAGTACTTC. Filled out from reference TRBV15 and TRBJ2-5, the complete variable domain reads DAMVIQNPRYQVTQFGKPVTLSCSQTLNHNVMYWYQQKSSQAPKLLFHYYDKDFNNEADTPDNFQSRRPNTSFCFLDIRSPGLGDTAMYLCATSKRTDEETQYFGPGTRLLVL.

This clone was found once. The chain couples TRBV19 to TRBJ2-1; possibly TRBD1 for D (6 bases). V lost 0 bases and J 7 bases, leaving 22 bases between the germline ends. Germline V CDR1 and CDR2: LNHDA, SQIVND (reference sequence). This CDR3 has 18 amino acids. The CDR3 protein is CASSIDRQGLFGMNEQFF. CDR3 DNA: TGTGCCAGTAGTATAGATCGCCAGGGGTTATTTGGTATGAATGAGCAGTTCTTC.

This chain links TRBV5-1 with TRBJ1-4; the D gene is possibly TRBD1 (6 bases). The CDR3 consists of 12 residues. Germline V gene data show CDR1 as SGHRS and CDR2 as YFSETQ. Trimming shortened V by 3 bases and J by 7 bases, and 7 bases separated the two germline ends. The CDR3 DNA is TGCGCCAGCAGCTCGGACAGTGAAAAACTGTTTTTT. Protein: CASSSDSEKLFF.

This clone was picked up a small number of times. The junction departs from the called germline gene at one end, perhaps through a read error. The CDR3 coding sequence is TGTGCTAGCAGCTCAGGGCGGACAGGGGCAATTGAGCAGTTCTTC. The encoded protein is CASSSGRTGAIEQFF. V gene TRBV7-7 combines with J gene TRBJ2-1, with TRBD1 identical over 9 bases. Germline V gene data show CDR1 as SSHAT and CDR2 as FNYEAQ (reference sequence). The CDR3 extends over 15 amino acids.

This sequence joins TRBV7-9 and TRBJ2-2; D is ambiguous. V was clipped by 5 bases and J by 1 base, with 8 bases between them. Germline values: CDR1 SEHNR, CDR2 FQNEAQ (reference sequence). The CDR3 is made up of 14 amino acids. The CDR3 spells CASSPLVNTGELFF. Written as DNA, the CDR3 is TGTGCCAGCAGCCCCCTTGTGAACACCGGGGAGCTGTTTTTT.

This clone came up once. V gene TRBV10-3 combines with J gene TRBJ1-1, with D possibly being TRBD1 (6 bases). CDR1 is ENHRY, CDR2 SYGVKD, per germline. V dropped 3 bases and J dropped 4 bases, with 9 bases sitting between them. This CDR3 is 13 amino acids long. CDR3 amino acids: CAISDGGVTEAFF. The CDR3 coding sequence is TGTGCCATCAGTGATGGGGGCGTCACTGAAGCTTTCTTT.

CDR3 nucleotide sequence: TGTGCCAGCAGTTCAGGGTTCGACGAGCAGTACTTC. Translated, it gives CASSSGFDEQYF. The rearrangement links TRBV12-3 or TRBV12-4 to TRBJ2-7; D is perhaps TRBD1 (5 bases). This CDR3 has 12 residues. V shed 4 bases and J shed 5 bases, with 9 bases lying between them.

In this sample, this clone turned up a few times. The chain uses TRBV19 and TRBJ1-1, with D possibly being TRBD1 (5 bases). Germline assignment: CDR1 LNHDA and CDR2 SQIVND (reference sequence). This CDR3 has 12 amino acids. V was pared by 7 bases and J by 1 base, with 7 bases between. DNA for the CDR3: TGTGCCAGTATCCAGGGGAACACTGAAGCTTTCTTT. It encodes CASIQGNTEAFF.

J is TRBJ1-2 and V is TRBV14; 7 bases match TRBD1. This CDR3 region has 15 residues. V trimming: 3 bases; J trimming: 2 bases; junction bases outside the gene matches: 6. CDR1 is SGHDN and CDR2 is FVKESK in the germline V gene. DNA for the CDR3: TGTGCCAGCAGCCAGTATACAGGGGTCAACTATGGCTACACCTTC. Translating it yields CASSQYTGVNYGYTF.

V and J are TRBV19 and TRBJ1-5; TRBD1 agrees at 7 bases. V shed 7 bases, J shed 9 bases, and the junction held 15 bases outside the gene matches. Germline V gene data show CDR1 as LNHDA and CDR2 as SQIVND (reference sequence). The CDR3 contains 15 residues. The CDR3 nucleotides are TGTGCCAGTAAAGTTGGCCAGGGGGTGACGGGGCCCCAGCATTTT. Amino acids: CASKVGQGVTGPQHF.

The chain uses TRBV6-2 or TRBV6-3 and TRBJ1-5; no clear D gene. Germline V gene sequence: CDR1 MNHEY, CDR2 SVGEGT. The length of the CDR3 is 14 residues. V was clipped by 2 bases and J by 2 bases, with 7 bases between them. This CDR3 is CASSYPAGNQPQHF. The DNA for the CDR3 is TGTGCCAGCAGTTACCCGGCGGGCAATCAGCCCCAGCATTTT.

As to this clone: The germline gene is not matched at one end of the junction; a read error may be the cause. The chain couples TRBV3-1 (or the pseudogene TRBV3-2) to TRBJ2-1; 13 bases agree with TRBD2. Germline V gene lookup returns CDR1 LGHDT and CDR2 YNNKEL (reference sequence). The CDR3 loop spans 15 amino acids. In DNA form, the CDR3 reads TGTGCCAGCACCCCGGAACTAGCGGGGGGGGACCGGATGATCTTC. Its translation: CASTPELAGGDRMIF.

This clone appeared a few times. V and J are TRBV11-2 and TRBJ1-2, with D possibly matching TRBD1 (5 bases). This CDR3 is built from 16 residues. V lost 5 bases to trimming and J lost 2 bases, with 18 bases between them. In germline, CDR1 is SGHAT, CDR2 FQNNGV. CDR3 protein: CASSPSPRVENYGYTF. As DNA, the CDR3 is TGTGCCAGCAGCCCCTCCCCCAGGGTGGAAAACTATGGCTACACCTTC.

The chain carries TRBV9 and TRBJ2-3; 8 nucleotides align to TRBD2. The CDR3 extends over 16 amino acids. V was pared by 6 bases and J by 2 bases, with 11 bases of the junction left unmatched. CDR1 is SGDLS and CDR2 is YYNGEE in the germline V gene. CDR3 nucleotides: TGTGCCAGCAACCTAGGCCGCGGGGGGCACACAGATACGCAGTATTTT. It encodes CASNLGRGGHTDTQYF.

This chain connects TRBV2 to TRBJ2-1; D may be TRBD2 (6 bases). With 6 bases removed from V and 1 base from J, the gap between germline ends came to 16 bases. The CDR3 runs 16 residues. The germline CDR1 and CDR2 sequences are SNHLY and FYNNEI. This CDR3 is CASSSGVTRSYNEQFF. The CDR3 bases are TGTGCCAGCAGCTCGGGCGTGACTAGATCCTACAATGAGCAGTTCTTC.

This clone was counted once. V and J are TRBV19 and TRBJ2-7, with 7 bases that match TRBD1. V trimming: 8 bases; J trimming: 5 bases; junction bases outside the gene matches: 12. In germline, CDR1 is LNHDA, CDR2 SQIVND (reference sequence). The CDR3 totals 14 residues. The CDR3 region is CASADRAIGHEQYF. Written as DNA, the CDR3 is TGTGCCAGTGCCGACAGGGCGATCGGGCACGAGCAGTACTTC.

The rearrangement joins TRBV5-4 to TRBJ2-3; 7 bases fit TRBD2. The CDR3 is 16 residues long. In germline, CDR1 is SGHNT, CDR2 YYREEE (reference sequence). With V trimmed by 0 bases and J by 3 bases, 7 bases remained unmatched. The CDR3 nucleotides are TGTGCCAGCAGCTTGGTTATGGGGGGGTTAACAGATACGCAGTATTTT. It is translated as CASSLVMGGLTDTQYF.

The chain is built from TRBV7-2 and TRBJ1-1; no firm D call. The V end lost 1 base, the J end lost 11 bases, and 20 bases lay between the germline ends. Germline CDR1 SGHTA, CDR2 FQGNSA. The CDR3 totals 15 residues. The CDR3 is CASSLEGRDRVMAFF. The CDR3 nucleotides read TGTGCCAGCAGCTTAGAAGGGCGGGATCGTGTTATGGCTTTCTTT.

A few counts support this clone. The chain combines TRBV3-1 (or the pseudogene TRBV3-2) with TRBJ1-1; D is unresolved. Germline CDR1 LGHDT, CDR2 YNNKEL (reference sequence). The CDR3 runs to 13 residues. V lost 1 base and J lost 7, with 10 bases in between. CDR3 DNA: TGTGCCAGCAGCCAAGGACGGCTAGTTGAAGCTTTCTTT. Amino acids: CASSQGRLVEAFF.

This chain uses TRBV6-2 or TRBV6-3 with TRBJ2-1; TRBD2 might be the D (5 bases). The CDR3 is 17 amino acids. The V end was cut by 2 bases, the J end by 2 bases, with 16 bases between. Germline lookup yields CDR1 MNHEY and CDR2 SVGEGT. CDR3 DNA sequence: TGTGCCAGCAGTTACGAGGGCTACTTCCCCCCCTACAATGAGCAGTTCTTC. Translating it yields CASSYEGYFPPYNEQFF.

J is TRBJ1-5 and V is TRBV2; a weak D match, TRBD1 (6 bases). The CDR3 runs to 15 residues. The germline gives CDR1 SNHLY, CDR2 FYNNEI. The V end was cut by 2 bases, the J end by 16 bases, with 24 bases between. CDR3 coding DNA: TGTGCCAGCAGTGAATCGCAGGGGTCCTATGCCAAAGGACATTTT. It specifies CASSESQGSYAKGHF.